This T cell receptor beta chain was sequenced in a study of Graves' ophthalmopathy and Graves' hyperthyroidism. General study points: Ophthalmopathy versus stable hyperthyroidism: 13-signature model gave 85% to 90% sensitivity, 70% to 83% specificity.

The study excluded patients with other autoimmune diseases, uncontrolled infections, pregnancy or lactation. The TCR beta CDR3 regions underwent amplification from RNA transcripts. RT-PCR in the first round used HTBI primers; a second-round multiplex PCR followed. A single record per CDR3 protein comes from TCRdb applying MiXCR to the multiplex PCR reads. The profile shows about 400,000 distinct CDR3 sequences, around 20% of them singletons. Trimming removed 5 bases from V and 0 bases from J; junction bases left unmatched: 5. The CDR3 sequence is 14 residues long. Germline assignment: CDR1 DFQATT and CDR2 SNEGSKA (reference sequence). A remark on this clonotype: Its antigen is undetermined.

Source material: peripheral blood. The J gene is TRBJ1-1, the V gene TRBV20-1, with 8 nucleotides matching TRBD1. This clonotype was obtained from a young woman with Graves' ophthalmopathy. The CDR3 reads CSALQGALNTEAFF. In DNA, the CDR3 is TGCAGTGCTCTTCAGGGGGCTCTGAACACTGAAGCTTTCTTT.